Presented here are 5 T cell receptor beta chains from one specimen sequenced in a study of blood T cell repertoires in COVID-19. The method was immunoSEQ multiplex PCR; TCRdb's version includes in-frame clones alone and lacks a portion of them. The table lists 250,000 to 400,000 clones, about nine tenths of them singletons, with approximately 2.9% in the top ten. Sequenced sample: peripheral blood. The receptors here all came from a woman aged 25 to 39 with COVID-19, enrolled during active disease.

The V gene is TRBV3-1 (or the pseudogene TRBV3-2), the J gene TRBJ2-3; 10 bases align to TRBD2. The CDR3 is 18 amino acids. V shed 0 bases, J shed 2 bases, and the junction held 8 bases outside the gene matches. Germline loops: CDR1 LGHDT, CDR2 YNNKEL (reference sequence). The CDR3 nucleotides read TGTGCCAGCAGCCAAGAATCGGCTAGCGGGAGTTCCACAGATACGCAGTATTTT. The encoded protein is CASSQESASGSSTDTQYF.

This clone has just one count. The genes are TRBV6-5 and TRBJ1-2; 8 bases line up with TRBD1. Unmatched junction bases numbered 9, after V lost 5 bases and J lost 4 bases. CDR3 length: 15 amino acids. Germline values: CDR1 MNHEY, CDR2 SVGAGI. CDR3 region: CASSRGQGGGYGYTF. The CDR3 DNA reads TGTGCCAGCAGTCGAGGACAGGGAGGCGGCTATGGCTACACCTTC.

The J gene is TRBJ1-4, the V gene TRBV10-3, with D perhaps TRBD1 (6 bases). Germline loops: CDR1 ENHRY, CDR2 SYGVKD. V was pared by 3 bases and J by 1 base, with 15 bases between. This CDR3 has 17 amino acids. CDR3 bases: TGTGCCATCAGTGACCCGGGGACATCGGAAACTAATGAAAAACTGTTTTTT. It yields the protein CAISDPGTSETNEKLFF.

This chain uses TRBV12-3 or TRBV12-4 with TRBJ2-7; possibly TRBD1 for D (6 bases). This CDR3 is built from 12 residues. Deletions cut 5 bases from V and 2 bases from J, with 7 bases between. CDR3 loop: CASSPGAYEQYF. In nucleotides, the CDR3 is TGTGCCAGCAGTCCAGGGGCCTACGAGCAGTACTTC.

The chain joins TRBV5-1 to TRBJ2-7; 7 nucleotides agree with TRBD1. Germline CDR1 and CDR2: SGHRS and YFSETQ. V lost 3 bases to trimming and J lost 5 bases; unmatched junction nucleotides: 14. This CDR3 has 16 residues. The CDR3 protein is CASSSGVSTGKNEQYF. CDR3 DNA sequence: TGCGCCAGCAGCTCGGGCGTTTCGACAGGGAAAAACGAGCAGTACTTC.